This TCR beta chain was observed in a study of control samples from healthy donors and cancer patients. The method was immunoSEQ multiplex PCR; TCRdb's version includes in-frame clones alone and lacks a portion of them. The sample shows 100,000 to 150,000 clones, roughly 92% of them seen only once. The V gene lost 2 bases and the J gene lost 0 bases, with 11 bases spanning the gap. This CDR3 region has 15 residues. Germline V gives CDR1 SGHRS, CDR2 YFSETQ. This clonotype was obtained from a man between 18 and 35 years old in good health. Sequencing was done on a sample of blood. The chain employs TRBV5-1 and TRBJ1-1; possibly TRBD1 for D (5 bases). The chain's CDR3 is CASSFRGLVNTEAFF. For the CDR3, the DNA is TGCGCCAGCAGCTTCCGGGGGTTAGTGAACACTGAAGCTTTCTTT.